What follows is one TCR beta chain and its context. Its matching antigen is unknown. Time point specified: week 3, after first cycle of checkpoint inhibitor. Response was assessed by RECIST 1.1 at 12 weeks, except two rapid progressors. TCRdb's copy holds only in-frame clones and misses some; the assay was immunoSEQ multiplex PCR. Of around 10,000 clones detected, approximately 89% appear once; the ten largest clones hold nearly 25%. This record belongs to a study of blood T cell dynamics during melanoma immunotherapy. Whole-study results and caveats: It remained unknown if the driving T cell clones were melanoma-specific.

This CDR3 has 15 residues. CDR1 is MDHEN, CDR2 SYDVKM, per germline. The J segment lost 0 bases and the V segment lost 6 bases, leaving 7 bases of the junction unmatched. The source of this sequence is a human donor with melanoma. The rearrangement joins TRBV28 to TRBJ1-1, with 7 bases lining up with TRBD1. Specimen: blood, collected from a patient treated with checkpoint blockade. CDR3 in DNA: TGTGCCAGCAGCACCCAGGGGGGTATGAACACTGAAGCTTTCTTT. It codes for CASSTQGGMNTEAFF.